This T cell receptor beta chain is drawn from a study of human T cells and chemical hapten exposure. Across the study: Sensitization involved placing 2% DPC onto a roughly 2 cm by roughly 2 cm region of upper inner arm skin.

TCRdb called the RACE reads again in MiXCR, with one record for every CDR3 protein. This sample has 85,000 to 100,000 distinct CDR3 sequences, with less than 14% found just once. Time point described: pre-sensitization, week 0. Treatment denoted: therapeutic diphenylcyclopropenone sensitization with weekly scalp DPC. Germline CDR1 reads SEHNR; CDR2 reads FQNEAQ (reference sequence). V lost 4 bases and J lost 4, with 10 bases in between. The CDR3 totals 13 residues. The material was whole blood, obtained in connection with sensitization to the hapten diphenylcyclopropenone (DPC). This TCR derives from a woman in her fifties or sixties with alopecia areata. Some clones in this sample may be carry-over from other donors' samples. This chain links TRBV7-9 with TRBJ2-5, with TRBD1 as a possible D gene (5 bases). The CDR3 coding sequence is TGTGCCAGCAGCTATCAGGGCCGAGAGACCCAGTACTTC. Encoded protein: CASSYQGRETQYF.